Listed below are T cell receptor beta chains from one sample, sequenced in a study of blood T cell repertoires in COVID-19. Sequencing used immunoSEQ multiplex PCR; TCRdb keeps in-frame clones, though not all of them. The table has hundreds of thousands of clones, around 86% seen once; the top ten hold roughly 1.3%. Sequencing was performed on peripheral blood. The receptors were sampled from a man between 65 and 85 years old with acute or convalescent COVID-19. Each CDR3 is given with its conserved first and last residue. The D gene is left open where the match is weak. Clone size is not always given. Where it is, it says once, few, many or a class for expanded clones.

j_call clone_size d_call v_call cdr3_nt cdr3_aa
TRBJ1-6 - TRBD1 TRBV5-6 TGTGCCAGCAGCCGTACACCACGGACAGGGCAATCACCCCTCCACTTT CASSRTPRTGQSPLHF
TRBJ2-7 - TRBD2 TRBV5-5 TGTGCCAGCAGCGTCTTACCCAGCGGGGGGACCTACGAGCAGTACTTC CASSVLPSGGTYEQYF
TRBJ2-1 - TRBD2 TRBV29-1 TGCAGCGTGGGGGGGTTAGTCAATGAGCAGTTCTTC CSVGGLVNEQFF
TRBJ1-4 - - TRBV6-4 TGTGCCAGCAGTGCCCTTTTCGGGGGACGAGGTTATAATGAAAAACTGTTTTTT CASSALFGGRGYNEKLFF
TRBJ1-6 - - TRBV19 TGTGCCAGTAGCGGTGTCTCCTATAATTCACCCCTCCACTTT CASSGVSYNSPLHF
TRBJ1-4 - TRBD1 TRBV29-1 TGCAGCGTTGAAAAAGGACAGGGGGCTCTAGGTGAAAAACTGTTTTTT CSVEKGQGALGEKLFF
TRBJ1-5 few TRBD1 TRBV6-2/TRBV6-3 TGTGCCAGCAGTTCGCCCGGACAGGGGGGGTCATATAGCAATCAGCCCCAGCATTTT CASSSPGQGGSYSNQPQHF
TRBJ2-3 - TRBD2 TRBV6-2/TRBV6-3 TGTGCCAGCAGTTACTCTTGGACTAGCGGGAGGACGTCGCAAGATACGCAGTATTTT CASSYSWTSGRTSQDTQYF
TRBJ2-1 - TRBD1 TRBV29-1 TGCAGCGCCCGGGGACAGGGCAATGAGCAGTTCTTC CSARGQGNEQFF
TRBJ2-5 once TRBD1 TRBV7-2 TGTGCCAGCAGCGCACAGGGGGGCGTGGAGACCCAGTACTTC CASSAQGGVETQYF
TRBJ2-1 - TRBD2 TRBV18 TGTGCCAGCTCACCACTAGCGGGACCCTACAATGAGCAGTTCTTC CASSPLAGPYNEQFF
TRBJ2-7 - - TRBV21-1 TGTGCCAGCAGCAGCCCTCCGGGGGGACAGGGACCTTACGAGCAGTACTTC CASSSPPGGQGPYEQYF
TRBJ2-3 once - TRBV6-1 TGTGCCAGCAGTGAAACACCCTTTTCGCAGTATTTT CASSETPFSQYF
TRBJ1-1 - - TRBV15 TGTGCCACCAGCACATTGAACACTGAAGCTTTCTTT CATSTLNTEAFF
TRBJ1-1 - TRBD1 TRBV19 TGTGCCAGTAGTAGAGGGACAGGGAGGGACACTGAAGCTTTCTTT CASSRGTGRDTEAFF
TRBJ2-7 - TRBD1 TRBV29-1 TGCAGCGCTGAAATCTTGGGGGACAGGGGAAACTACGAGCAGTACTTC CSAEILGDRGNYEQYF
TRBJ1-2 - TRBD1 TRBV10-2 TGCGCCAGCAACGGACAGGGGGCAAACTATGGCTACACCTTC CASNGQGANYGYTF
TRBJ2-7 - - TRBV29-1 TGCAGCGCTCTACTACAGGACCCCCCTCCTTACGAGCAGTACTTC CSALLQDPPPYEQYF
TRBJ2-7 once - TRBV11-2 TGTGCCAGCAGCTTAGTTTTATACGAGCAGTACTTC CASSLVLYEQYF
TRBJ2-7 - TRBD2 TRBV5-4 TGTGCCAGCAGCTTCTCCGCGGGAGCCTCCTACGAGCAGTACTTC CASSFSAGASYEQYF
TRBJ2-7 - TRBD1 TRBV5-5 TGTGCCAGCAGGTCGGGACAGGGTCCCCCCGAGCAGTACTTC CASRSGQGPPEQYF
TRBJ1-5 - - TRBV10-3 TGTGCCATCGGGGGGGGCCTAGATCAGCCCCAGCATTTT CAIGGGLDQPQHF
TRBJ1-5 - - TRBV2 TGTGCCAGCAGTATTCAGAGAGGCCTAGGTCAGCCCCAGCATTTT CASSIQRGLGQPQHF
TRBJ1-5 - - TRBV18 TGTGCCAGCTCACCATCGGGGGGCTTGGACAATCAGCCCCAGCATTTT CASSPSGGLDNQPQHF
TRBJ1-2 - TRBD1 TRBV5-5 TGTGCCAGCAGCTCCGGGACAGGGAGTCATGGCTACACCTTC CASSSGTGSHGYTF
TRBJ1-2 - - TRBV24-1 TGTGCCACCAGTGGTCCCGGGGGAAAAGGACTCTATGGCTACACCTTC CATSGPGGKGLYGYTF
TRBJ1-3 - - TRBV4-2 TGTGCCAGCAGCCAAGATCACGGGGGGATGAGAAACACCATATATTTT CASSQDHGGMRNTIYF
TRBJ1-2 - TRBD1 TRBV2 TGTGCCAGCAGTGGTCTTCCGTCAGGGGGTGGCTACACCTTC CASSGLPSGGGYTF
TRBJ1-4 - - TRBV9 TGTGCCAGCAGCTTTAGCCCAGGGGTTAGAGAAAAACTGTTTTTT CASSFSPGVREKLFF
TRBJ1-6 - TRBD1 TRBV18 TGTGCCAGCTCACCTTCGACAGGGGGTAATTCACCCCTCCACTTT CASSPSTGGNSPLHF
TRBJ2-7 few - TRBV30 TGTGCCTGGAGTGTAACGGGGTACGAGCAGTACTTC CAWSVTGYEQYF
TRBJ1-5 - - TRBV19 TGTGCCAGTAGACCTGGACAGCGGAGAAGGCAGCCCCAGCATTTT CASRPGQRRRQPQHF
TRBJ1-2 - - TRBV2 TGTGCCAGCAGTGAAGAAAGAGGTTACGGCTACACCTTC CASSEERGYGYTF
TRBJ1-6 - - TRBV10-3 TGTGCCATCTCCAGCAGCACAGCCAATTCACCCCTCCACTTT CAISSSTANSPLHF
TRBJ2-5 - TRBD2 TRBV7-2 TGTGCCAGCAGCCCACAGCGGGGGGAGAAAGAGACCCAGTACTTC CASSPQRGEKETQYF
TRBJ1-1 few TRBD1 TRBV18 TGTGCCAGCTCATTACAGGGGCCGTCTGAAGCTTTCTTT CASSLQGPSEAFF
TRBJ1-1 - TRBD1 TRBV6-1 TGTGCCAGCAGTTTTACAGGGGGGAGCTCTGAAGCTTTCTTT CASSFTGGSSEAFF
TRBJ2-5 few - TRBV5-1 TGCGCCAGCAGCTCGCCACGGGGGGCCCAGGGGGAGACCCAGTACTTC CASSSPRGAQGETQYF
TRBJ2-3 - - TRBV4-3 TGCGCCAGCAGCCAAGCTGGCACAGATACGCAGTATTTT CASSQAGTDTQYF
TRBJ2-2 - - TRBV9 TGTGCCAGCAGCGTAGAACAGAGTTCCGGGGAGCTGTTTTTT CASSVEQSSGELFF
TRBJ2-1 few - TRBV5-6 TGTGCCAGCAGCCCTGCTTCCGGGGCCTACAATGAGCAGTTCTTC CASSPASGAYNEQFF